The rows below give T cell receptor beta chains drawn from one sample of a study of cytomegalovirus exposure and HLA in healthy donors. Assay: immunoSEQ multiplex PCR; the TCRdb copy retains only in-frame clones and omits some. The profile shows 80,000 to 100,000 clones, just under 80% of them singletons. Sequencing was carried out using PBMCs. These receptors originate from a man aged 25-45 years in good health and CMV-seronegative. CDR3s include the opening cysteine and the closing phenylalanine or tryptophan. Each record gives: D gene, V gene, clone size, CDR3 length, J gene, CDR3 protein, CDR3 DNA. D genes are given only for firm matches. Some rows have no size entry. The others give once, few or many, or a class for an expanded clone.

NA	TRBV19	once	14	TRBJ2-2	CASKGSGETGELFF	TGTGCCAGTAAAGGCTCGGGGGAGACCGGGGAGCTGTTTTTT
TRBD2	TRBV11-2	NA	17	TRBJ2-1	CASSFSGGGRSYNEQFF	TGTGCCAGCAGCTTCTCGGGCGGCGGGAGGTCCTACAATGAGCAGTTCTTC
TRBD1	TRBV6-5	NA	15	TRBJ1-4	CASSYTTGGPEKLFF	TGTGCCAGCAGTTACACGACAGGGGGCCCTGAAAAACTGTTTTTT
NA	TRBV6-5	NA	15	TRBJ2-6	CASSTGSSGANVLTF	TGTGCCAGCAGTACAGGAAGCTCTGGGGCCAACGTCCTGACTTTC
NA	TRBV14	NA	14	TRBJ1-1	CASSQDLMDTEAFF	TGTGCCAGCAGCCAAGATCTAATGGACACTGAAGCTTTCTTT
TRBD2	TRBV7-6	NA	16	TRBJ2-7	CASSLRGGDSSYEQYF	TGTGCCAGCAGCCTACGGGGGGGGGATAGCTCCTACGAGCAGTACTTC
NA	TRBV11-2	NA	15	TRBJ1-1	CASSLQGGVNTEAFF	TGTGCCAGCAGCCTGCAGGGTGGGGTGAACACTGAAGCTTTCTTT
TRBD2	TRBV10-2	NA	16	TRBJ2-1	CASSEAGLASYNEQFF	TGCGCCAGCAGTGAGGCGGGACTAGCGTCATACAATGAGCAGTTCTTC
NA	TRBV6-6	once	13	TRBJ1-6	CANAQGIGSPLHF	TGTGCCAACGCTCAGGGGATCGGGTCACCCCTCCACTTT
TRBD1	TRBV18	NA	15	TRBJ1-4	CASSPGTAIGEKLFF	TGTGCCAGCTCGCCGGGGACAGCCATCGGTGAAAAACTGTTTTTT
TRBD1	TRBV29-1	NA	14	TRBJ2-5	CSVRAGTGEHEQYF	TGCAGCGTCCGAGCCGGGACAGGGGAGCATGAGCAGTACTTC
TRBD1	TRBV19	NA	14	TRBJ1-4	CASSPGQGLGKLFF	TGTGCCAGTAGTCCCGGACAGGGGCTTGGAAAACTGTTTTTT